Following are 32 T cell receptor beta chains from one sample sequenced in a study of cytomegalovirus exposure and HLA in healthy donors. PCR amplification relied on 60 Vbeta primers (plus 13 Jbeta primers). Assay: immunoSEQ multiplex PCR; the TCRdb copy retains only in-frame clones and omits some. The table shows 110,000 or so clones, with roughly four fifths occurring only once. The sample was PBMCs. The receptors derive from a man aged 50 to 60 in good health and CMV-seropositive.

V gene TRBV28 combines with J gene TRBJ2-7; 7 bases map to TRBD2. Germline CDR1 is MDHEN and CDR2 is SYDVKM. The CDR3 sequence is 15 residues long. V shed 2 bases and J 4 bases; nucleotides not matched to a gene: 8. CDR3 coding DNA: TGTGCCAGCAGTTTACCCTCCCCCGGGGGGTACGAGCAGTACTTC. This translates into CASSLPSPGGYEQYF.

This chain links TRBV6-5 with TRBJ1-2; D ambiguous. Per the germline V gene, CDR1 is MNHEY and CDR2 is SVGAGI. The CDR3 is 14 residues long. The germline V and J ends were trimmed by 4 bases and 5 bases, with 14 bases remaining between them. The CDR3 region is CASSFATDLYGYTF. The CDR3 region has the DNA TGTGCCAGCAGTTTCGCGACTGACTTATATGGCTACACCTTC.

The CDR3 is CASSFTGTSGRSPPGEQFF. CDR3 in DNA: TGTGCCAGCAGCTTCACCGGGACTAGCGGGAGGTCCCCCCCGGGAGAGCAGTTCTTC. The J gene is TRBJ2-1, the V gene TRBV7-9; 15 bases line up with TRBD2. Germline V lookup: CDR1 SEHNR, CDR2 FQNEAQ (reference sequence). The V gene end was trimmed by 3 bases and the J gene end by 10 bases; junction bases not matched to a gene: 16. CDR3 length: 19 amino acids.

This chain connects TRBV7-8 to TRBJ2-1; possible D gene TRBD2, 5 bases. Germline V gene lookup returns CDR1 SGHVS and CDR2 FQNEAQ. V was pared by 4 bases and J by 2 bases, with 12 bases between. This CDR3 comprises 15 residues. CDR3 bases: TGTGCCAGCAGCTCCAAGCGGATTACCTACAATGAGCAGTTCTTC. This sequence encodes CASSSKRITYNEQFF.

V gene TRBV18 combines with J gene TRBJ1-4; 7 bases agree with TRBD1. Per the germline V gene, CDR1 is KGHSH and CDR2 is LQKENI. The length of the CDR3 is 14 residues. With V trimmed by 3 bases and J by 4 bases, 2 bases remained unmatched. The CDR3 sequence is CASSPGQFNEKLFF. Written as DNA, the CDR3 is TGTGCCAGCTCACCGGGACAGTTTAATGAAAAACTGTTTTTT. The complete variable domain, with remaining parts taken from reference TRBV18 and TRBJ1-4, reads NAGVMQNPRHLVRRRGQEARLRCSPMKGHSHVYWYRQLPEEGLKFMVYLQKENIIDESGMPKERFSAEFPKEGPSILRIQQVVRGDSAAYFCASSPGQFNEKLFFGSGTQLSVL.

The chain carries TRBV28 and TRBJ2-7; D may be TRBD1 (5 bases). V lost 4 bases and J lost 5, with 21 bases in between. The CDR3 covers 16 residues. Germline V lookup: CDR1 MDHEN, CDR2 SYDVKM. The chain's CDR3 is CASSSGDLGQWDEQYF. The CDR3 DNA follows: TGTGCCAGCAGTTCTGGAGACCTGGGGCAGTGGGACGAGCAGTACTTC.

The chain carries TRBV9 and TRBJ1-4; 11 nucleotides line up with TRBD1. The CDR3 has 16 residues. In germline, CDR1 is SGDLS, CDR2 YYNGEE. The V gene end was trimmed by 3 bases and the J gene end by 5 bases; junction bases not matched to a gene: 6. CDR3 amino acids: CASSAWTGGGNEKLFF. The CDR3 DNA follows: TGTGCCAGCAGCGCCTGGACAGGGGGCGGGAATGAAAAACTGTTTTTT. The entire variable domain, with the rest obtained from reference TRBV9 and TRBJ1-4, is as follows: DSGVTQTPKHLITATGQRVTLRCSPRSGDLSVYWYQQSLDQGLQFLIQYYNGEERAKGNILERFSAQQFPDLHSELNLSSLELGDSALYFCASSAWTGGGNEKLFFGSGTQLSVL.

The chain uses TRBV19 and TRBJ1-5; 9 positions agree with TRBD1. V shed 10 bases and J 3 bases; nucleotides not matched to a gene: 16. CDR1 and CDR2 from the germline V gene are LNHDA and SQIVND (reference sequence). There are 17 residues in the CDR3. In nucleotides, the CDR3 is TGTGCCACCACCCCGGGACAGGGAATTCCCGCCAATCAGCCCCAGCATTTT. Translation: CATTPGQGIPANQPQHF.

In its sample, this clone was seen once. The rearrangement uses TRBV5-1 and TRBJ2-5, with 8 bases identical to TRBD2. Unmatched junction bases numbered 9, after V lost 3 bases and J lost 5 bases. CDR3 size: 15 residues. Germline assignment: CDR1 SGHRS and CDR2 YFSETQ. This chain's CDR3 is CASSSGGTADETQYF. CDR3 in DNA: TGCGCCAGCAGCTCGGGAGGGACTGCCGACGAGACCCAGTACTTC.

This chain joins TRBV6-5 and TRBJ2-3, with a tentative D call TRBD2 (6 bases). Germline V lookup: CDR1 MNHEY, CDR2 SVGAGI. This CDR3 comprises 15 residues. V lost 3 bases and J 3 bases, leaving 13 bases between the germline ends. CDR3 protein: CASSYRRAPTDTQYF. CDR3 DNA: TGTGCCAGCAGTTATCGGAGGGCCCCGACAGATACGCAGTATTTT.

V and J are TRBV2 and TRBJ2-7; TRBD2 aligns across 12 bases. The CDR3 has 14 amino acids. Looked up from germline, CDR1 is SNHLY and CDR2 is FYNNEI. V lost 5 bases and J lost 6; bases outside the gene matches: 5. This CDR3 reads CASSRLAGASEQYF. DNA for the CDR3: TGTGCCAGCAGTCGACTAGCGGGAGCTTCCGAGCAGTACTTC.

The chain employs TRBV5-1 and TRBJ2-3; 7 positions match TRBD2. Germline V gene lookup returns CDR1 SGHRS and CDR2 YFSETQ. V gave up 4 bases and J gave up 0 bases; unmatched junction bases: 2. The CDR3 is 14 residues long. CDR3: CASSKGLSTDTQYF. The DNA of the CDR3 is TGCGCCAGCAGCAAGGGACTAAGCACAGATACGCAGTATTTT.

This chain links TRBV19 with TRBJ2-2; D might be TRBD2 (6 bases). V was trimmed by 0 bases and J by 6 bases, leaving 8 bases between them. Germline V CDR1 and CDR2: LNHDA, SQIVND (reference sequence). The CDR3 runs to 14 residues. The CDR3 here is CASSIDREAGELFF. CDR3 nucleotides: TGTGCCAGTAGTATAGACAGGGAGGCCGGGGAGCTGTTTTTT.

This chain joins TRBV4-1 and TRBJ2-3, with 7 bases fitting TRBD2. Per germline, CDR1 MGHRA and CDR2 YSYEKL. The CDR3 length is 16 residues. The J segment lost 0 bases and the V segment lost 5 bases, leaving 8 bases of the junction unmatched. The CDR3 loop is CASSLLTSPSTDTQYF. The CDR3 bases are TGCGCCAGCAGCTTACTGACTAGCCCCAGCACAGATACGCAGTATTTT.

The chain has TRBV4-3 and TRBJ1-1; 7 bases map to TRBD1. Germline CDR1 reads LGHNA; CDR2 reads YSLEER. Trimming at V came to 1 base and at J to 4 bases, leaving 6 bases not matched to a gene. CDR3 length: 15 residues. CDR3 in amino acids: CASSQGISGGTEAFF. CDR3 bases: TGCGCCAGCAGCCAAGGCATTTCAGGGGGCACTGAAGCTTTCTTT.

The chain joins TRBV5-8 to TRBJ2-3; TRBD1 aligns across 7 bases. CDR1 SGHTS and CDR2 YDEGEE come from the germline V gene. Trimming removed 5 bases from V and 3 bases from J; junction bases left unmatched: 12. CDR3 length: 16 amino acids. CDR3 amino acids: CASSLQTGKLTDTQYF. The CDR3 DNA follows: TGTGCCAGCAGTCTCCAGACAGGGAAGTTAACAGATACGCAGTATTTT.

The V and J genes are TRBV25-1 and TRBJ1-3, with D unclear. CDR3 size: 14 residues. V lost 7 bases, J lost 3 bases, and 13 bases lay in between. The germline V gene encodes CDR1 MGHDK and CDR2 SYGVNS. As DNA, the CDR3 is TGTGCCAGCATGGGCCCAGGATTTGGAAACACCATATATTTT. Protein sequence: CASMGPGFGNTIYF.

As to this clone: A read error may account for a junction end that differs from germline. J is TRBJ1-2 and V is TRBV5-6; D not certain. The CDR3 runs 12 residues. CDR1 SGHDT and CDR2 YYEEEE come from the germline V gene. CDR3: CASSLSDAEFIF. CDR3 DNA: TGTGCCAGCAGCTTGTCCGACGCGGAGTTCATCTTC.

CDR3 DNA: TGTGCCAGCAGCCCCGCCGGTGGGAGTGCGGGAGGGCAGTTCTTC. Its protein is CASSPAGGSAGGQFF. This sequence joins TRBV11-2 and TRBJ2-1, with TRBD2 matching over 8 bases. Unmatched junction bases numbered 15, after V lost 5 bases and J lost 12 bases. Per the germline V gene, CDR1 is SGHAT and CDR2 is FQNNGV. CDR3 size: 15 residues.

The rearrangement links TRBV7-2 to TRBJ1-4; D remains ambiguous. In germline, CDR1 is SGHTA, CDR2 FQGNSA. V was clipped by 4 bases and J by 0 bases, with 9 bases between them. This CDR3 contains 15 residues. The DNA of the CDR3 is TGTGCCAGCAGCTCCAATCGAGCAACTAATGAAAAACTGTTTTTT. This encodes CASSSNRATNEKLFF.

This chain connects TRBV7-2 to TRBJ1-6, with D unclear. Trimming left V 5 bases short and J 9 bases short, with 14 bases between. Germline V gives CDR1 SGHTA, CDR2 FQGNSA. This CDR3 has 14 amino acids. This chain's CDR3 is CASSAGSVGSPLHF. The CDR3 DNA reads TGTGCCAGCAGCGCCGGGTCGGTCGGTTCACCCCTCCACTTT.

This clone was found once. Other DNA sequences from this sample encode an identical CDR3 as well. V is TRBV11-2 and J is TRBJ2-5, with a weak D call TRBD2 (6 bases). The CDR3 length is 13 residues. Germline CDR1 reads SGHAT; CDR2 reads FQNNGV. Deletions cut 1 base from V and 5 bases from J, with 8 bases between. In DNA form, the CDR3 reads TGTGCCAGCAGCTTAGCAGGAGGGGAGACCCAGTACTTC. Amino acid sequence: CASSLAGGETQYF.

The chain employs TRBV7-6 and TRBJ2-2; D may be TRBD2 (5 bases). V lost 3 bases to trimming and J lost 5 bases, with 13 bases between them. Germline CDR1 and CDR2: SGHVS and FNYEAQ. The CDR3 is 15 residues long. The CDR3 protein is CASSLRPRRTGELFF. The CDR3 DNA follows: TGTGCCAGCAGCTTGAGACCCCGGAGGACCGGGGAGCTGTTTTTT.

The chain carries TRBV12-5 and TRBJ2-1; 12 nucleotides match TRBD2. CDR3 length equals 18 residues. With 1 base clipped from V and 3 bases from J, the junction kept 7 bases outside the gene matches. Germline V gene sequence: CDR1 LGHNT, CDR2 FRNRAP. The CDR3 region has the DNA TGTGCTAGTGGTTTGGACAGGACTAGCGGGAAAAACTACAATGAGCAGTTCTTC. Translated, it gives CASGLDRTSGKNYNEQFF.

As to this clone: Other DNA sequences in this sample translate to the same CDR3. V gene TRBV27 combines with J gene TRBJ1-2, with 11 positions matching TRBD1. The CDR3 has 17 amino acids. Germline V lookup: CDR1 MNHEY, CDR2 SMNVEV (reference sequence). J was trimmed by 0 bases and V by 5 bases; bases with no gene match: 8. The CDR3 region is CASSLIGQGAPNYGYTF. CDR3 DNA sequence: TGTGCCAGCAGTCTAATTGGACAGGGGGCCCCTAACTATGGCTACACCTTC.

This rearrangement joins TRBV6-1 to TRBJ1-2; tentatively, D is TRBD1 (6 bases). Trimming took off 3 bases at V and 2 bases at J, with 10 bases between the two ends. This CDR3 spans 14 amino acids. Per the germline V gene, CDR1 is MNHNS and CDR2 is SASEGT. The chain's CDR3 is CASSDPGTNYGYTF. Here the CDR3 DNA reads TGTGCCAGCAGTGACCCAGGGACAAACTATGGCTACACCTTC.

Here the CDR3 reads CASSFRLAGTGNIQYF. The CDR3 DNA reads as TGTGCCAGCAGCTTCCGACTAGCGGGGACCGGGAACATTCAGTACTTC. The chain combines TRBV11-2 with TRBJ2-4, with 11 bases that match TRBD2. V lost 3 bases to trimming and J lost 7 bases; unmatched junction nucleotides: 8. From germline, CDR1 is SGHAT and CDR2 FQNNGV. The CDR3 has 16 amino acids.

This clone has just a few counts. CDR3 DNA: TGCAGCGTTACAACAGGGAGCTCCTATAATTCACCCCTCCACTTT. Protein: CSVTTGSSYNSPLHF. This chain uses TRBV29-1 with TRBJ1-6, with D possibly TRBD1 on 6 matching bases. The CDR3 loop spans 15 amino acids. CDR1 and CDR2 from the germline V gene are SQVTM and ANQGSEA. Trimming cost V 5 bases and J 0 bases, with 11 bases left between them.

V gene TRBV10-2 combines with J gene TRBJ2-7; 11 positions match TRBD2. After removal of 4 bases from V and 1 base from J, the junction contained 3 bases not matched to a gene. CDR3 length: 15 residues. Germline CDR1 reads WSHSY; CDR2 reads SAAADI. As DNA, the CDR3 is TGCGCCAGCAGTGTTACTAGCGGGAGTTCCTACGAGCAGTACTTC. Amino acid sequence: CASSVTSGSSYEQYF.

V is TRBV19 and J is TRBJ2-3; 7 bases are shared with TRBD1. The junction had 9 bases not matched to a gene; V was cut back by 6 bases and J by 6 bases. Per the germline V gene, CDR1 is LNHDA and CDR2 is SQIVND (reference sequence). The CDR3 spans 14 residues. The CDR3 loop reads CASSDRTGADTQYF. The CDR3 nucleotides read TGTGCCAGTAGCGACCGGACAGGAGCGGATACGCAGTATTTT.

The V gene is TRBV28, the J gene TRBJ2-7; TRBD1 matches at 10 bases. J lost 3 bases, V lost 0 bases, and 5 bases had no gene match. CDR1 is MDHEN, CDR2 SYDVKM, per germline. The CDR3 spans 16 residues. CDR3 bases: TGTGCCAGCAGTTTATGGGGGGACAGGGGTGACTACGAGCAGTACTTC. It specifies CASSLWGDRGDYEQYF.

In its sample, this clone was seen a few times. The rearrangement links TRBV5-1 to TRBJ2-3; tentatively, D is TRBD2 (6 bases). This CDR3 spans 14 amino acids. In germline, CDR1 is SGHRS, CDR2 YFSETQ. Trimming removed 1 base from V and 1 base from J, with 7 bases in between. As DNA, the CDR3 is TGCGCCAGCAGCTTGTCTAGCGGCACAGATACGCAGTATTTT. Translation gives CASSLSSGTDTQYF.